This TCR beta chain was found in a study of blood T cell repertoires in COVID-19. Study context: The cDNA or gDNA used as material had been derived from T cells, B-cell-depleted T cells, or PBMCs.

Authors' data handling: Counts of nucleated cells, estimated from reference gene primer amplification, were obtained. Method: immunoSEQ multiplex PCR; TCRdb's copy keeps in-frame clones and lacks some. That table is the source of V, J and clone size, and D and trimming were worked out from the DNA. The repertoire holds 100,000 to 150,000 clones, with 84% as singletons. This sequence originates from a man in his 60s with acute or convalescent COVID-19. Sequencing used peripheral blood.

CDR3 DNA sequence: TGTGCCAGCAGTGAAACAGGGCCAGATACGCAGTATTTT. This sequence encodes CASSETGPDTQYF. The genes are TRBV25-1 and TRBJ2-3, with D possibly being TRBD1 (6 bases). Germline loops: CDR1 MGHDK, CDR2 SYGVNS. The CDR3 sequence is 13 residues long. Trimming removed 2 bases from V and 4 bases from J, with 7 bases in between.